This T cell receptor beta chain was obtained from a study of blood T cells in healthy people across ages. Study conclusions and caveats: Roughly linearly, TCR beta diversity per million T cells fell as age increased.

Per sample, a minimum of 6 million PBMCs were isolated. It was with a sample-barcoded 5' primer and a J-beta primer mix that a second PCR of roughly 7 to 12 cycles was run. Every cDNA was tagged by a template-switch adaptor with 12 random nucleotides. One entry per CDR3 protein, called by TCRdb with MiXCR from the 5' RACE reads. Here the sample spans 250,000 to 300,000 distinct CDR3 sequences, 27% being singletons. The CDR3 spans 13 residues. Germline CDR1 is SQVTM and CDR2 is ANQGSEA. V was shortened by 2 bases and J by 3 bases, with 10 bases between the two germline ends. This clonotype came up a few times. What it binds is not known.

V usage is TRBV29-1 and J usage is TRBJ1-1, with D possibly TRBD1 on 5 matching bases. The TCR was taken from a woman in her seventies in good health. Sequenced sample: blood. The CDR3 sequence: CSVELARDTEAFF. Written as DNA, the CDR3 is TGCAGCGTTGAACTAGCCAGGGACACTGAAGCTTTCTTT.